This T cell receptor (beta chain) originates from a study of CD8 T cells in ankylosing spondylitis. This clonotype was detected ten times or more. Its antigen is unknown. Study results and caveats: Ankylosing spondylitis blood appeared to be characterized by a TCR beta motif of fewer than ten highly homologous variants. Disease-linked clones were found to be CD8+ and relatively rare in peripheral blood. Some motif variants were previously reported in reactive arthritis synovial fluid and blood.

The V gene's germline CDR1 is MGHDK and CDR2 SYGVNS. V was pared by 4 bases and J by 0 bases, with 20 bases between. The CDR3 is 18 amino acids. One entry per CDR3 protein results from TCRdb running MiXCR on the 5' RACE reads. The sample lists about 27,000 distinct CDR3 sequences, 6.5% to 9.5% occurring once. The sequenced sample consisted of blood. The receptor's source is a male donor with ankylosing spondylitis or in good health (not recorded which). This sequence joins TRBV25-1 and TRBJ2-3; D might be TRBD1 (6 bases). In DNA, the CDR3 is TGTGCCAGCAGTGGACCGGGACACAAAGTTCTTAGCACAGATACGCAGTATTTT. This sequence encodes CASSGPGHKVLSTDTQYF.